The subject of this entry is one T cell receptor beta chain. Its antigen is not yet known. No clone much larger than this one lies a single base away; base qualities are absent. The collaborating institutions used their own protocols to collect whole blood in K2EDTA tubes. For TCRbeta analysis, collaborator samples were shipped as frozen whole blood, as isolated PBMCs, or as DNA extracted from either sample type. TCRbeta CDR3 regions were amplified from genomic DNA using the immunoSEQ Assay, a bias-controlled multiplex PCR. Per the original workflow: The number of nucleated cells in each sample was estimated by amplification of reference gene primers within the assay. To quantify the absolute abundance of each unique TCRbeta CDR3 rearrangement, sequence reads were collapsed and filtered. For each sample, productive Simpson clonality was calculated as the square root of Simpson's diversity index across productive rearrangements. This is the immuneACCESS table as TCRdb keeps it, with only in-frame sequences that have V and J called. A part of the clones is gone; compared with another copy, unresolved V genes explain less than half, and the rest is unexplained. V, J and clone size are those of that table, while D and trimming were read from the DNA. This sample lists around 200,000 clones; about four fifths were detected once. Roughly 8.8% of the sample comes from the top ten.

The data stem from a study of blood T cell repertoires in COVID-19 (dated by TCRdb to 2020 to 2021). Regarding the study in general: The collaborator samples originated in the United States, Italy and Spain and spanned the acute and convalescent phases of COVID-19. Samples came from the ongoing ImmuneRACE study (first 160 participants) plus 1,254 subjects from 6 global collaborators. Deeply sampled blood TCRbeta repertoires from subjects exposed to, actively infected with, or recovered from COVID-19 were included in the dataset. The repertoires were made available in a free public database intended to serve as a resource for research on the immune response to SARS-CoV-2. Where available, HLA class I and class II types were taken from metadata supplied by the sample provider and were not determined by assay-based typing. A de-identified subject ID, COVID-19 status, age in years and sex were almost always included in the sample metadata. The prospective study material was composed of cDNA or gDNA derived from T cells, B-cell-depleted T cells, or PBMCs.

What the study reported, not specific to this receptor: Clinical and demographic metadata were provided uncurated, with the amount varying by source and participant.

From cysteine to phenylalanine, the CDR3 is 13 amino acids long. The sequence is cut down to CDR3 DNA, 39 bases in frame from base 1. V was cut back by 8 bases and J by 1 base, leaving a gap of 11 bases between them. Reading the germline V gene gives CDR1 SNHLY and CDR2 FYNNEI. The source is a woman in her forties or fifties with acute or convalescent COVID-19. The V gene is TRBV2 and the J gene is TRBJ2-5; the best D guess is TRBD2, with 5 bases matching. Sequenced material: peripheral blood. The CDR3 is CASFLAFQETQYF. In nucleotide form, the sequence is TGTGCCAGCTTCTTAGCGTTCCAAGAGACCCAGTACTTC.